A selection of T cell receptor beta chains follows, all from one sample in a study of OX40 agonist ivuxolimab in advanced cancers. Data came from immunoSEQ multiplex PCR; TCRdb stores just in-frame clones and leaves some out. Of roughly 80,000 clones listed, about 86% are singletons. This specimen was CD4+ or CD8+ T cells sorted from blood, taken in a trial of the OX40 agonist ivuxolimab. The receptors here all came from an adult with an advanced solid tumor such as melanoma, head and neck, liver or kidney cancer. Both conserved end residues are part of each CDR3. The order of the fields is clone size, D gene, V gene, J gene, CDR3 protein, CDR3 DNA. D genes are given only for firm matches. Size is omitted from some rows. Given values are once, few, many or a class for expanded clones.

size: -
D: -
V: TRBV4-3
J: TRBJ2-3
CDR3: CASSQAVGTDTQYF
DNA: TGCGCCAGCAGCCAAGCCGTGGGCACAGATACGCAGTATTTT

size: -
D: -
V: TRBV18
J: TRBJ2-3
CDR3: CASSPSGMSTDTQYF
DNA: TGTGCCAGCTCACCAAGCGGTATGAGCACAGATACGCAGTATTTT

size: -
D: -
V: TRBV9
J: TRBJ2-6
CDR3: CASSVVLGAPGANVLTF
DNA: TGTGCCAGCAGCGTAGTACTGGGGGCGCCAGGGGCCAACGTCCTGACTTTC

size: -
D: -
V: TRBV7-2
J: TRBJ2-3
CDR3: CASSLELEARGQYF
DNA: TGTGCCAGCAGCTTAGAACTTGAGGCTCGAGGGCAGTATTTT

size: -
D: -
V: TRBV30
J: TRBJ2-2
CDR3: CAWSVQVVGELFF
DNA: TGTGCCTGGAGTGTACAAGTAGTGGGGGAGCTGTTTTTT

size: -
D: -
V: TRBV28
J: TRBJ2-7
CDR3: CASSPPHTPYEQYF
DNA: TGTGCCAGCAGTCCGCCGCATACCCCCTACGAGCAGTACTTC

size: -
D: TRBD1
V: TRBV9
J: TRBJ2-3
CDR3: CASSVRGHGTDTQYF
DNA: TGTGCCAGCAGCGTCAGGGGGCATGGCACAGATACGCAGTATTTT

size: -
D: -
V: TRBV5-6
J: TRBJ1-2
CDR3: CASSSTGGRGGYGYTF
DNA: TGTGCCAGCAGCTCCACGGGGGGCAGGGGCGGCTATGGCTACACCTTC

size: once
D: -
V: TRBV10-3
J: TRBJ1-1
CDR3: CAISALRQAGRDVMNTEAFF
DNA: TGTGCCATCAGTGCCCTAAGACAGGCGGGTCGCGACGTCATGAACACTGAAGCTTTCTTT

size: -
D: TRBD1
V: TRBV7-3
J: TRBJ2-3
CDR3: CASSRDRVADTQYF
DNA: TGTGCCAGCAGCCGGGACAGGGTCGCAGATACGCAGTATTTT

size: -
D: -
V: TRBV5-1
J: TRBJ1-3
CDR3: CASTPLGGSFGNTIYF
DNA: TGCGCCAGCACCCCCCTTGGGGGCAGTTTTGGAAACACCATATATTTT

size: -
D: -
V: TRBV11-3
J: TRBJ1-1
CDR3: CASSLDKHTEAFF
DNA: TGTGCCAGCAGCTTAGATAAACATACTGAAGCTTTCTTT

size: -
D: -
V: TRBV10-3
J: TRBJ2-2
CDR3: CAIRDSGDTGELFF
DNA: TGTGCCATCAGAGATTCCGGAGACACCGGGGAGCTGTTTTTT

size: -
D: TRBD1
V: TRBV5-1
J: TRBJ1-2
CDR3: CASSLAGQGLAYGYTF
DNA: TGCGCCAGCAGCTTGGCCGGACAGGGTCTGGCCTATGGCTACACCTTC

size: -
D: TRBD1
V: TRBV11-2
J: TRBJ2-1
CDR3: CASSFRTGGGGEQFF
DNA: TGTGCCAGCAGCTTCCGGACAGGGGGCGGTGGTGAGCAGTTCTTC

size: -
D: -
V: TRBV10-2
J: TRBJ1-5
CDR3: CASSESGGQPQHF
DNA: TGCGCCAGCAGTGAGTCGGGCGGCCAGCCCCAGCATTTT

size: -
D: -
V: TRBV5-1
J: TRBJ2-1
CDR3: CASSFETGEQFF
DNA: TGCGCCAGCAGCTTTGAGACTGGAGAGCAGTTCTTC

size: -
D: -
V: TRBV5-4
J: TRBJ2-3
CDR3: CASSLGQSTDTQYF
DNA: TGTGCCAGCAGCTTGGGCCAGAGCACAGATACGCAGTATTTT

size: -
D: TRBD2
V: TRBV7-8
J: TRBJ2-1
CDR3: CASSSRRFAGVSYNEQFF
DNA: TGTGCCAGCAGCTCGAGAAGGTTTGCGGGGGTCTCTTACAATGAGCAGTTCTTC

size: -
D: -
V: TRBV9
J: TRBJ2-3
CDR3: CASSVGRTPAQYF
DNA: TGTGCCAGCAGCGTAGGTAGGACGCCGGCGCAGTATTTT

size: few
D: TRBD1
V: TRBV2
J: TRBJ1-2
CDR3: CASSWTGDNGYTF
DNA: TGTGCCAGCAGTTGGACAGGAGATAATGGCTACACCTTC

size: -
D: -
V: TRBV5-4
J: TRBJ2-6
CDR3: CASSLVQGPSGANVLTF
DNA: TGTGCCAGCAGCTTGGTACAGGGCCCCTCTGGGGCCAACGTCCTGACTTTC

size: few
D: TRBD1
V: TRBV29-1
J: TRBJ2-7
CDR3: CSGQGTTSSYEQYF
DNA: TGCAGCGGACAGGGCACAACCTCCTCCTACGAGCAGTACTTC

size: -
D: -
V: TRBV2
J: TRBJ2-5
CDR3: CASSDGSSGTQYF
DNA: TGTGCCAGCAGTGACGGGTCTTCGGGGACCCAGTACTTC

size: -
D: TRBD1
V: TRBV2
J: TRBJ2-7
CDR3: CASEGQGAREQYF
DNA: TGTGCCAGCGAGGGACAGGGGGCGAGGGAGCAGTACTTC

size: -
D: TRBD2
V: TRBV30
J: TRBJ2-5
CDR3: CAWSGTSGGPGAETQYF
DNA: TGTGCCTGGAGTGGGACTAGCGGGGGACCCGGGGCAGAGACCCAGTACTTC

size: once
D: -
V: TRBV11-3
J: TRBJ2-2
CDR3: CASSLDSLRGELFF
DNA: TGTGCCAGCAGCTTAGATTCGCTACGCGGGGAGCTGTTTTTT

size: -
D: -
V: TRBV5-6
J: TRBJ2-5
CDR3: CASSVRFGGTQYF
DNA: TGTGCCAGCAGCGTCCGTTTTGGGGGGACCCAGTACTTC

size: -
D: -
V: TRBV28
J: TRBJ1-1
CDR3: CASSLSEGAGNTEAFF
DNA: TGTGCCAGCTCCTTGTCTGAGGGCGCGGGGAACACTGAAGCTTTCTTT

size: few
D: -
V: TRBV25-1
J: TRBJ1-6
CDR3: CASRADIGVYNSPLHF
DNA: TGTGCCAGCAGGGCTGATATAGGCGTCTATAATTCACCCCTCCACTTT

size: -
D: -
V: TRBV27
J: TRBJ1-2
CDR3: CASSLEVSGYGYTF
DNA: TGTGCCAGCAGTTTAGAGGTGTCCGGCTATGGCTACACCTTC